This T cell receptor (beta chain) was documented in a study of blood T cell repertoires in COVID-19. This clone was seen a few times. Generated by immunoSEQ multiplex PCR, the TCRdb table keeps only in-frame clones and is missing some. There are a few hundred thousand clones in the sample; roughly 88% occur only once, and approximately 2.5% lies in the top ten. This receptor was identified in a woman aged 35 to 49 with acute COVID-19. Sequenced input: PBMCs or T cells enriched from blood (not recorded which).

This CDR3 is CASSLGGPMNTEAFF. CDR3 sequence (DNA): TGTGCCAGCAGCTTGGGGGGCCCGATGAACACTGAAGCTTTCTTT. This chain uses TRBV5-4 with TRBJ1-1; D might be TRBD1 (5 bases). CDR1 is SGHNT and CDR2 is YYREEE in the germline V gene (reference sequence). V dropped 0 bases and J dropped 0 bases, with 9 bases sitting between them. This CDR3 region has 15 residues.